This T cell receptor beta chain comes out of a study of blood T cell repertoires in COVID-19. About the research overall: The study drew acute and convalescent COVID-19 samples from the United States, Italy and Spain.

Looked up from germline, CDR1 is SGHRS and CDR2 is YFSETQ. Trimming at V came to 0 bases and at J to 7 bases, leaving 8 bases not matched to a gene. The CDR3 loop spans 16 amino acids. Authors' methods: Reference gene primer amplification in the assay estimated nucleated cell counts. Sequencing used immunoSEQ multiplex PCR; TCRdb keeps in-frame clones, though not all of them. V and J calls and clone size are as listed in that table; D and trimming were resolved from the DNA. Here the sample spans about 64,000 clones, approximately 83% being singletons. This clone has just a few counts. The receptor's source is a man aged 35 to 55 with acute or convalescent COVID-19. The chain is built from TRBV5-1 and TRBJ1-2, with 11 nucleotides matching TRBD1. Sequences were obtained from peripheral blood. CDR3 DNA sequence: TGCGCCAGCAGCTTGGCCGGGACAGGGGGTACTGGTGGCTACACCTTC. Translation gives CASSLAGTGGTGGYTF.